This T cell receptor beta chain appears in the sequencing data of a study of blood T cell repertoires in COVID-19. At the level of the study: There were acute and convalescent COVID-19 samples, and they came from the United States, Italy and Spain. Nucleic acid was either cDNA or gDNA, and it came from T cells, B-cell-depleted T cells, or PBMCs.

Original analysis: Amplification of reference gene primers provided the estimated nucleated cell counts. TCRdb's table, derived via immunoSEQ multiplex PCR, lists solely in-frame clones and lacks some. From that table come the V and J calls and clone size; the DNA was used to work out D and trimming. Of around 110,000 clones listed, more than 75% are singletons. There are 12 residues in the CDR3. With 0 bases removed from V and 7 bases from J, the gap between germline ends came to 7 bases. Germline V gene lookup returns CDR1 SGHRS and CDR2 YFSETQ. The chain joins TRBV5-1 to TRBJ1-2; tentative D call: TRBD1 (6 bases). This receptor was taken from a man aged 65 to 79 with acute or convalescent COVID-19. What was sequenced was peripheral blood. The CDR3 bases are TGCGCCAGCAGCTTGGTGGGGGCTGGCTACACCTTC. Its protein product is CASSLVGAGYTF.